Listed here are 6 T cell receptor beta chains from one sample, sequenced in a study of blood T cells in healthy people across ages. The authors ran a second PCR of about 6 to 11 cycles using a sample-barcoded 5' primer and a J-beta primer mix. TCRdb reprocessed the 5' RACE reads via MiXCR and lists one record per CDR3 protein. The data contain about 670,000 distinct CDR3 sequences, 35% to 50% of them singletons. Sequenced material: blood. These receptors were obtained from a man of 80 years or more in good health.

In the case of this clonotype: An end of the junction differs from the germline gene, which may be a read error. The chain is built from TRBV11-1 and TRBJ2-7; D may match TRBD1 or TRBD2 (7 bases each). Germline CDR1 is SGHAT and CDR2 is FQDESV (reference sequence). The CDR3 covers 15 residues. The CDR3 loop reads CTSSWGGRGQDEQYF. The CDR3 DNA sequence: TGTACCAGCAGCTGGGGAGGGAGGGGGCAAGATGAGCAGTACTTC.

This clonotype was recorded a few times. The chain combines TRBV30 with TRBJ2-3, with 9 bases matching TRBD1. J gave up 2 bases and V 3 bases, and 6 bases lay outside the gene matches. This CDR3 region has 15 residues. CDR1 is GTSNPN, CDR2 SVGIG, per germline (reference sequence). CDR3 sequence: CAWSSGQGSTDTQYF. As DNA, the CDR3 is TGTGCCTGGAGCTCGGGACAGGGTTCCACAGATACGCAGTATTTT.

The genes are TRBV10-3 and TRBJ1-2; D not certain. This CDR3 comprises 12 residues. V lost 2 bases and J lost 2, with 3 bases in between. CDR1 and CDR2 (germline): ENHRY, SYGVKD. The CDR3 region is CAISEGNYGYTF. Here the CDR3 DNA reads TGTGCCATCAGTGAGGGGAACTATGGCTACACCTTC.

The chain recombines TRBV3-1 with TRBJ1-4; a weak D match, TRBD1 (6 bases). The germline V gene encodes CDR1 LGHDT and CDR2 YNNKEL (reference sequence). The CDR3 contains 15 residues. V lost 1 base and J lost 4, with 10 bases in between. The CDR3 nucleotides are TGTGCCAGCAGCCAAGGAGGGGGGCTTAATGAAAAACTGTTTTTT. This codes for CASSQGGGLNEKLFF.

This clonotype has just a few counts. The chain has TRBV11-2 and TRBJ2-6, with a tentative D call TRBD1 (6 bases). CDR1 and CDR2 (germline): SGHAT, FQNNGV. The CDR3 is 17 amino acids. The germline V and J ends were trimmed by 7 bases and 1 base, with 17 bases remaining between them. CDR3 amino acids: CASKKQGVMSGANVLTF. The CDR3 DNA reads as TGTGCCAGCAAGAAACAGGGTGTGATGTCTGGGGCCAACGTCCTGACTTTC.

This clonotype was seen only a few times. The chain carries TRBV5-1 and TRBJ2-5; the D gene is possibly TRBD1 (5 bases). The CDR3 length is 11 residues. V gave up 6 bases and J gave up 2 bases, with 5 bases separating them. Germline V gives CDR1 SGHRS, CDR2 YFSETQ. The CDR3 sequence: CASTGQETQYF. DNA for the CDR3: TGCGCCAGCACAGGGCAAGAGACCCAGTACTTC.